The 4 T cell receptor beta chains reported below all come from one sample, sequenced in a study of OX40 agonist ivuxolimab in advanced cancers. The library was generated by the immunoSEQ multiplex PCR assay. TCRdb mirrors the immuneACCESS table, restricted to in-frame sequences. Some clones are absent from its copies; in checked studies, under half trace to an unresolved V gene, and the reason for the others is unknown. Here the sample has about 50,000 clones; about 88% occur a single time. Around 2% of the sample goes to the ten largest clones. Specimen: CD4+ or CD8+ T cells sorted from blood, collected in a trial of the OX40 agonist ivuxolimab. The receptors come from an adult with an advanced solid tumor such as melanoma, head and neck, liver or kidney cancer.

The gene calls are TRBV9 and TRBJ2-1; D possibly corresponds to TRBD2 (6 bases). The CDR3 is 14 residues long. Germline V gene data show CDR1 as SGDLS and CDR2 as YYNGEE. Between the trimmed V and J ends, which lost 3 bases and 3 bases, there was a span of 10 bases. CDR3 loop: CASSAGDFYNEQFF. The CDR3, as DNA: TGTGCCAGCAGCGCGGGGGACTTCTACAATGAGCAGTTCTTC.

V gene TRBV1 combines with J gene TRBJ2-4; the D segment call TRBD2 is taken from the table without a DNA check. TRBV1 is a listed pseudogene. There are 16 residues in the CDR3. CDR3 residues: CTSSQDGWGGKNIQYF. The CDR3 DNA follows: TGCACCAGCAGCCAAGATGGTTGGGGGGGCAAAAACATTCAGTACTTC.

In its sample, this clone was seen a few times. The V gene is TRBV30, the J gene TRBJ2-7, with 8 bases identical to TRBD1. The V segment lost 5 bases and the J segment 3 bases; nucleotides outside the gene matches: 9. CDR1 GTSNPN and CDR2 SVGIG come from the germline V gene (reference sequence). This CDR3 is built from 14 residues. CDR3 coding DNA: TGTGCCTGGGCCGACGGGACAGGAGACTACGAGCAGTACTTC. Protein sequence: CAWADGTGDYEQYF.

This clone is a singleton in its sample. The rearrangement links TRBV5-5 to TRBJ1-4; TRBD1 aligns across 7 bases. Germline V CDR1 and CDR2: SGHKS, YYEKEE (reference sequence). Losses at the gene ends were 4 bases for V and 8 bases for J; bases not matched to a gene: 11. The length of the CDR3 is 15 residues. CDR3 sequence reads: CASSVNRGLDEKLFF. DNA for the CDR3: TGTGCCAGCAGCGTAAACAGGGGCCTCGACGAAAAACTGTTTTTT.